The 24 T cell receptor beta chains presented below share a single source sample, sequenced in a study of shared clonotypes between healthy human individuals (dated by TCRdb to between 2020 and 2021). The library was produced with the immunoSEQ multiplex PCR assay. The clones in this table, taken by TCRdb from immuneACCESS, are in-frame only. Not every clone is retained; where verified, under half of the shortfall comes from an unresolved V gene, and the cause of the rest is unknown. In this sample the table shows under 850,000 clones, 72% of which occur a single time. The top ten constitute approximately 2% of the sample. Material for sequencing was memory CD4+ T cells sorted from blood. The cell subset or site label corresponds to: CD45RA-negative fraction. The source is a woman in her thirties in good health.

The chain has TRBV2 and TRBJ2-1, with a weak D call TRBD2 (7 bases). Looked up from germline, CDR1 is SNHLY and CDR2 is FYNNEI. The CDR3 is 13 residues long. The V gene lost 8 bases and the J gene lost 7 bases, with 15 bases spanning the gap. The CDR3 sequence: CASLGGAWNEQFF. CDR3 nucleotide sequence: TGTGCCAGCTTAGGGGGGGCTTGGAATGAGCAGTTCTTC.

The J gene is TRBJ2-1, the V gene TRBV30; D not certain. There are 12 residues in the CDR3. The germline V gene encodes CDR1 GTSNPN and CDR2 SVGIG (reference sequence). V lost 3 bases to trimming and J lost 9 bases, with 12 bases between them. The CDR3 DNA follows: TGTGCCTGGAGCTCGGCGACGGCTGAGCAGTTCTTC. It is translated as CAWSSATAEQFF.

The V call is TRBV28, the J call TRBJ1-1, with 8 bases identical to TRBD1. CDR1 and CDR2 (germline): MDHEN, SYDVKM. Trimming removed 1 base from V and 1 base from J; junction bases left unmatched: 5. CDR3 length: 16 residues. The CDR3 sequence: CASSLLPGGENTEAFF. The CDR3 DNA is TGTGCCAGCAGTTTATTGCCAGGGGGCGAGAACACTGAAGCTTTCTTT.

This chain joins TRBV5-1 and TRBJ1-1, with D maybe TRBD1 (6 bases). The CDR3 extends over 13 amino acids. Trimming pared 2 bases from V and 7 bases from J, leaving 12 bases between. Germline CDR1 reads SGHRS; CDR2 reads YFSETQ. The CDR3, as DNA: TGCGCCAGCAGCTTAAGGACAGCCGATGAAGCTTTCTTT. This sequence encodes CASSLRTADEAFF.

This sequence joins TRBV6-5 and TRBJ2-2; D is possibly TRBD1 (6 bases). V was trimmed by 2 bases and J by 4 bases, leaving 8 bases between them. The CDR3 has 14 amino acids. Looked up from germline, CDR1 is MNHEY and CDR2 is SVGAGI. The CDR3 loop is CASSYGGLTGELFF. CDR3 DNA: TGTGCCAGCAGTTACGGGGGCCTCACCGGGGAGCTGTTTTTT.

The chain carries TRBV11-3 and TRBJ1-5; 9 bases map to TRBD1. Per germline, CDR1 SGHNT and CDR2 YENEEA. The trim removed 5 bases at V and 8 bases at J, leaving 10 bases unmatched. The CDR3 is 15 amino acids. CDR3 sequence: CASSVKQGAPEPQHF. The CDR3 DNA sequence: TGTGCCAGCAGCGTAAAACAGGGGGCGCCGGAGCCCCAGCATTTT.

The chain combines TRBV28 with TRBJ1-5, with TRBD1 matching 7 bases. Germline loops: CDR1 MDHEN, CDR2 SYDVKM. Germline trimming cut 2 bases from V and 7 bases from J; bases unmatched to any gene: 8. This CDR3 comprises 15 residues. This CDR3 is CASSLVQPRGQPQHF. CDR3 nucleotide sequence: TGTGCCAGCAGTTTAGTGCAACCCAGGGGGCAGCCCCAGCATTTT.

This clone has more than one count but fewer than ten. The chain couples TRBV21-1 to TRBJ2-1; TRBD2 is the table's D call and was not checked against the DNA. TRBV21-1 represents a pseudogene. The CDR3 loop spans 11 amino acids. CDR3 nucleotide sequence: TGTGCCAGCAGCAAACAACGGGAGCAGTTCTTC. It codes for CASSKQREQFF.

Notes on this clone: Other DNA sequences in the same sample also yield this CDR3. The gene calls are TRBV5-4 and TRBJ2-3; D is tentatively TRBD1 or TRBD2 (5 bases each). The length of the CDR3 is 15 residues. Germline CDR1 is SGHNT and CDR2 is YYREEE (reference sequence). V lost 0 bases to trimming and J lost 0 bases, with 8 bases between them. For the CDR3, the DNA is TGTGCCAGCAGCTTGGGAGGGGTCAGCACAGATACGCAGTATTTT. It codes for CASSLGGVSTDTQYF. Based on the CDR3 plus reference TRBV5-4 and TRBJ2-3, the full variable domain is ETGVTQSPTHLIKTRGQQVTLRCSSQSGHNTVSWYQQALGQGPQFIFQYYREEENGRGNFPPRFSGLQFPNYSSELNVNALELDDSALYLCASSLGGVSTDTQYFGPGTRLTVL.

This chain links TRBV11-3 with TRBJ2-1, with 8 bases fitting TRBD2. The germline V gene encodes CDR1 SGHNT and CDR2 YENEEA. The CDR3 is 15 amino acids. J was trimmed by 6 bases and V by 1 base; bases with no gene match: 5. DNA of the CDR3: TGTGCCAGCAGCTTAGGGTCTAGCGGGTTCAATGAGCAGTTCTTC. Its protein is CASSLGSSGFNEQFF.

This chain connects TRBV5-4 to TRBJ2-5; 9 bases agree with TRBD2. Germline assignment: CDR1 SGHNT and CDR2 YYREEE (reference sequence). V was pared by 4 bases and J by 4 bases, with 8 bases of the junction left unmatched. This CDR3 has 15 amino acids. The CDR3 nucleotides are TGTGCCAGCAGCGGTCAGACTAGCGGTGGAGAGACCCAGTACTTC. Translated, it gives CASSGQTSGGETQYF.

The table lists this clone with a few counts. CDR3 residues: CASSHALAAGLDEQYF. In DNA form, the CDR3 reads TGTGCCAGCAGTCACGCCCTCGCGGCAGGGTTGGACGAGCAGTACTTC. The chain uses TRBV13 and TRBJ2-5, with D possibly being TRBD1 (5 bases). The J call may not be correct, given that the DNA end is closer to TRBJ2-7. The CDR3 consists of 16 residues. Per the germline V gene, CDR1 is PRHDT and CDR2 is FYEKMQ (reference sequence).

As to this clone: The CDR3 end shows no conserved phenylalanine or tryptophan, and so a read error is likely. No DNA is shown, since the ends of the CDR3 on it are uncertain; the CDR3 is the one TCRdb lists. This rearrangement joins TRBV21-1 to TRBJ1-2; the table calls TRBD1, which could not be checked here. TRBV21-1 is a known pseudogene. The CDR3 spans 13 residues, counting both ends. The CDR3 is CASQKKIDRGGKV.

There are many counts of this clone. The rearrangement joins TRBV4-2 to TRBJ2-2; 7 nucleotides line up with TRBD2. J was trimmed by 1 base and V by 8 bases; bases with no gene match: 10. The CDR3 consists of 16 residues. Germline lookup yields CDR1 LGHNA and CDR2 YNFKEQ. The CDR3 protein is CASGGRASGNTGELFF. The CDR3 DNA sequence: TGTGCCAGCGGCGGTAGGGCTAGCGGGAACACCGGGGAGCTGTTTTTT.

The chain couples TRBV2 to TRBJ1-4; D not certain. This CDR3 has 14 amino acids. V was trimmed by 8 bases and J by 5 bases, leaving 15 bases between them. Germline V gene sequence: CDR1 SNHLY, CDR2 FYNNEI. CDR3 in DNA: TGTGCCAGCGCAGTCTCGGGAGTGAATGAAAAACTGTTTTTT. Protein product: CASAVSGVNEKLFF.

This chain uses TRBV7-2 with TRBJ2-3; possible D gene TRBD2, 6 bases. V was cut by 0 bases and J by 4 bases, with 11 bases left in between. Germline V CDR1 and CDR2: SGHTA, FQGNSA. This CDR3 has 15 residues. The CDR3 reads CASSLAPGLSDTQYF. The CDR3 bases are TGTGCCAGCAGCTTAGCCCCGGGACTGTCAGATACGCAGTATTTT.

The chain has TRBV9 and TRBJ2-1; 9 nucleotides line up with TRBD2. This CDR3 spans 18 amino acids. V was clipped by 0 bases and J by 0 bases; unmatched bases: 7. Per the germline V gene, CDR1 is SGDLS and CDR2 is YYNGEE. CDR3: CASSVASSGSVSYNEQFF. CDR3 nucleotides: TGTGCCAGCAGCGTAGCGAGTAGCGGGAGTGTCTCCTACAATGAGCAGTTCTTC.

Ten or more counts support this clone. Additional DNA sequences in this sample encode the identical CDR3. The chain uses TRBV5-1 and TRBJ2-5, with D perhaps TRBD2 (6 bases). Germline assignment: CDR1 SGHRS and CDR2 YFSETQ. The CDR3 has 15 amino acids. V was shortened by 0 bases and J by 2 bases, with 11 bases between the two germline ends. The CDR3 DNA reads as TGCGCCAGCAGCTTGGGCCTAGCGAATCAAGAGACCCAGTACTTC. Residues: CASSLGLANQETQYF.

The chain combines TRBV5-1 with TRBJ2-7, with D unclear. The germline V gene encodes CDR1 SGHRS and CDR2 YFSETQ. V lost 0 bases, J lost 2 bases, and 9 bases lay in between. This CDR3 region has 14 residues. CDR3 coding DNA: TGCGCCAGCAGCTTGGCACAAGCTCCCTACGAGCAGTACTTC. Its translation: CASSLAQAPYEQYF.

The chain joins TRBV28 to TRBJ2-3; the match to TRBD2 covers 13 bases. This CDR3 has 18 amino acids. Trimming took 3 bases from V and 1 from J; bases not matched to a gene: 7. Per the germline V gene, CDR1 is MDHEN and CDR2 is SYDVKM. CDR3 in amino acids: CASSFGLAGDGGTDTQYF. CDR3 sequence (DNA): TGTGCCAGCAGTTTCGGACTAGCGGGAGACGGAGGCACAGATACGCAGTATTTT.

The V call is TRBV19, the J call TRBJ1-2, with D possibly matching TRBD1 (5 bases). Germline CDR1 LNHDA, CDR2 SQIVND (reference sequence). Trimming removed 4 bases at V and 6 bases at J, with 18 bases between. CDR3 length: 15 amino acids. CDR3 in DNA: TGTGCCAGTAGTAGCTATCCGCGGCAGGGTCATGGCTACACCTTC. Translated: CASSSYPRQGHGYTF. The complete variable domain, with remaining parts taken from reference TRBV19 and TRBJ1-2, reads DGGITQSPKYLFRKEGQNVTLSCEQNLNHDAMYWYRQDPGQGLRLIYYSQIVNDFQKGDIAEGYSVSREKKESFPLTVTSAQKNPTAFYLCASSSYPRQGHGYTFGSGTRLTVV.

The rearrangement links TRBV5-1 to TRBJ2-1; D perhaps matches TRBD2 (5 bases). Per the germline V gene, CDR1 is SGHRS and CDR2 is YFSETQ. V was shortened by 2 bases and J by 2 bases, with 14 bases between the two germline ends. The CDR3 extends over 16 amino acids. CDR3 sequence: CASSLSGDHAYNEQFF. CDR3 bases: TGCGCCAGCAGCTTAAGCGGAGACCATGCCTACAATGAGCAGTTCTTC.

The chain employs TRBV2 and TRBJ1-3; D is possibly TRBD1 (6 bases). The CDR3 extends over 15 amino acids. Germline V gives CDR1 SNHLY, CDR2 FYNNEI. Between the trimmed V and J ends, which lost 4 bases and 6 bases, there was a span of 16 bases. The CDR3 region has the DNA TGTGCCAGCAGTGTTAGGGGGGGGACGGAAAACACCATATATTTT. It codes for CASSVRGGTENTIYF.

The V call is TRBV6-5, the J call TRBJ2-2, with D possibly being TRBD1 (6 bases). Trimming stripped 6 bases from V and 1 base from J, with 12 bases between. Germline lookup yields CDR1 MNHEY and CDR2 SVGAGI. This CDR3 spans 15 amino acids. CDR3 coding DNA: TGTGCCAGCAGAGACAACAGGGTGAACACCGGGGAGCTGTTTTTT. Translated: CASRDNRVNTGELFF.